The 30 T cell receptor beta chains reported below all come from one sample, sequenced in a study of cytotoxic CD8 clonotypes in ibrutinib-treated CLL. The repertoire was sequenced with immunoSEQ multiplex PCR; TCRdb's copy has only in-frame clones and lacks some. Of approximately 100,000 clones listed, 60% to 80% are singletons. Here the sequenced sample was PBMCs, taken after 12 months of ibrutinib treatment. The origin of the receptors is a human donor with chronic lymphocytic leukemia.

V gene TRBV18 combines with J gene TRBJ1-2, with TRBD1 identical over 7 bases. V shed 6 bases and J 5 bases; nucleotides not matched to a gene: 9. CDR3 length: 14 residues. The germline gives CDR1 KGHSH, CDR2 LQKENI. CDR3 region: CASSPETGSYGYTF. CDR3 in DNA: TGTGCCAGCTCCCCTGAGACAGGGAGTTATGGCTACACCTTC.

This clone came up once. The chain has TRBV5-6 and TRBJ1-1; the D gene is possibly TRBD1 (5 bases). In germline, CDR1 is SGHDT, CDR2 YYEEEE. This CDR3 contains 15 residues. Trimming removed 4 bases from V and 1 base from J, with 14 bases in between. CDR3 sequence reads: CASSLLGRGNTEAFF. The CDR3 nucleotides read TGTGCCAGCAGCCTTCTCGGGAGGGGGAACACTGAAGCTTTCTTT.

This sequence joins TRBV5-4 and TRBJ2-5; D ambiguous. The CDR3 runs 15 residues. Trimming removed 0 bases at V and 2 bases at J, with 11 bases between. Germline V gene lookup returns CDR1 SGHNT and CDR2 YYREEE (reference sequence). CDR3 sequence: CASSLDRPPQETQYF. CDR3 nucleotide sequence: TGTGCCAGCAGCTTGGACAGACCTCCGCAAGAGACCCAGTACTTC.

The chain recombines TRBV12-2 with TRBJ2-2; TRBD2 is the table's D call and was not checked against the DNA. TRBV12-2 is a pseudogene segment. The CDR3 covers 17 residues. This CDR3 is CASRPENSGANTGELFF. In DNA form, the CDR3 reads TGTGCAAGTCGCCCGGAAAATAGCGGGGCGAACACCGGGGAGCTGTTTTTT.

The chain is built from TRBV29-1 and TRBJ2-3, with 15 bases that match TRBD2. Trimming cost V 5 bases and J 5 bases; bases outside gene matches: 5. The CDR3 spans 15 residues. Germline values: CDR1 SQVTM, CDR2 ANQGSEA. CDR3 bases: TGCAGCGTTTCCGGGACTAGCGGGGGGCTAGATACGCAGTATTTT. Translation gives CSVSGTSGGLDTQYF.

The rearrangement joins TRBV6-1 to TRBJ1-3; no definite D call. Germline V gene data show CDR1 as MNHNS and CDR2 as SASEGT. The CDR3 totals 14 residues. V gave up 7 bases and J gave up 0 bases, with 10 bases separating them. CDR3 bases: TGTGCCAGCAACAGCCGAAACTCTGGAAACACCATATATTTT. Protein sequence: CASNSRNSGNTIYF.

This chain joins TRBV6-6 and TRBJ2-5; D is possibly TRBD1 (5 bases). V lost 2 bases to trimming and J lost 4 bases, with 14 bases between them. The CDR3 spans 15 residues. Per the germline V gene, CDR1 is MNHNY and CDR2 is SVGAGI (reference sequence). CDR3 nucleotide sequence: TGTGCCAGCAGTTACGTCCGAAGGGGCGGAGAGACCCAGTACTTC. Encoded protein: CASSYVRRGGETQYF.

This chain uses TRBV11-3 with TRBJ2-6; weak D call: TRBD1 (6 bases). Looked up from germline, CDR1 is SGHNT and CDR2 is YENEEA. V was shortened by 5 bases and J by 1 base, with 18 bases between the two germline ends. The CDR3 runs to 18 residues. The CDR3 protein is CASSRGTGTLSGANVLTF. In nucleotides, the CDR3 is TGTGCCAGCAGCCGTGGAACAGGGACCTTGTCTGGGGCCAACGTCCTGACTTTC.

V gene TRBV5-1 combines with J gene TRBJ1-1, with D unresolved. CDR1 is SGHRS, CDR2 YFSETQ, per germline. This CDR3 has 14 residues. V was clipped by 6 bases and J by 8 bases, with 20 bases between them. CDR3 DNA: TGCGCCAGCACCTTACTGTCCAGGTCAAGGGAAGCTTTCTTT. It translates to CASTLLSRSREAFF.

The chain links TRBV11-3 to TRBJ1-2, with 11 bases matching TRBD1. Germline V gene data show CDR1 as SGHNT and CDR2 as YENEEA. The CDR3 is 14 residues long. The ends lost 3 bases at V and 8 bases at J; junction bases unmatched: 5. As DNA, the CDR3 is TGTGCCAGCAGCTTGGGACAGGGGGAGGGCGGCTACACCTTC. Translated: CASSLGQGEGGYTF.

J is TRBJ2-7 and V is TRBV6-1; D tentatively fits TRBD1 or TRBD2 (5 bases each). The CDR3 is 14 residues long. CDR1 and CDR2 (germline): MNHNS, SASEGT. V shed 6 bases and J shed 4 bases, with 16 bases lying between them. The CDR3 sequence is CASSYGAVRYEQYF. The CDR3 coding sequence is TGTGCCAGCAGCTACGGGGCAGTGCGATACGAGCAGTACTTC.

The chain employs TRBV13 and TRBJ2-1; 8 nucleotides agree with TRBD1. V was pared by 1 base and J by 9 bases, with 11 bases of the junction left unmatched. The germline V gene has CDR1 PRHDT and CDR2 FYEKMQ (reference sequence). The CDR3 has 16 residues. The DNA for the CDR3 is TGTGCCAGCAGCTTAGACCAGACAGGGGAGAGTGGTGAGCAGTTCTTC. Amino acids: CASSLDQTGESGEQFF.

The chain couples TRBV9 to TRBJ1-1; D unresolved. The germline gives CDR1 SGDLS, CDR2 YYNGEE. The CDR3 covers 13 residues. V dropped 4 bases and J dropped 10 bases, with 17 bases sitting between them. DNA for the CDR3: TGTGCCAGCAGCACACGGACGGACCGAGGAGCTTTCTTT. Its protein is CASSTRTDRGAFF. The full variable domain, completed using reference TRBV9 and TRBJ1-1, is DSGVTQTPKHLITATGQRVTLRCSPRSGDLSVYWYQQSLDQGLQFLIQYYNGEERAKGNILERFSAQQFPDLHSELNLSSLELGDSALYFCASSTRTDRGAFFGQGTRLTVV.

This clone has only a few counts. The chain links TRBV30 to TRBJ1-5, with D possibly TRBD1 on 5 matching bases. The V end lost 2 bases, the J end lost 0 bases, and 17 bases lay between the germline ends. The CDR3 is 17 residues long. Germline V CDR1 and CDR2: GTSNPN, SVGIG (reference sequence). CDR3 DNA: TGTGCCTGGAGTTATGGACCCTCAGGGAATAGCAATCAGCCCCAGCATTTT. Amino acid sequence: CAWSYGPSGNSNQPQHF.

DNA of the CDR3: TGTGCCAGCATCCGGTTAGGCAATCAGCCCCAGCATTTT. Residues: CASIRLGNQPQHF. This chain connects TRBV6-4 to TRBJ1-5; D is ambiguous. The CDR3 sequence is 13 residues long. Germline loops: CDR1 MRHNA, CDR2 SNTAGT. Deletions cut 7 bases from V and 2 bases from J, with 9 bases between.

This chain uses TRBV5-8 with TRBJ2-7; D gene unclear. V lost 3 bases and J 3 bases, leaving 13 bases between the germline ends. The CDR3 is 14 amino acids. In germline, CDR1 is SGHTS, CDR2 YDEGEE. The CDR3 is CASSSRGYRYEQYF. CDR3 in DNA: TGTGCCAGCAGCTCACGAGGCTACCGCTACGAGCAGTACTTC. Full variable domain (missing parts from reference TRBV5-8 and TRBJ2-7): EAGVTQSPTHLIKTRGQQATLRCSPISGHTSVYWYQQALGLGLQFLLWYDEGEERNRGNFPPRFSGRQFPNYSSELNVNALELEDSALYLCASSSRGYRYEQYFGPGTRLTVT.

The chain uses TRBV28 and TRBJ2-7; D perhaps matches TRBD2 (6 bases). CDR3 size: 13 residues. Germline values: CDR1 MDHEN, CDR2 SYDVKM. V was shortened by 6 bases and J by 5 bases, with 14 bases between the two germline ends. The CDR3 nucleotides are TGTGCCAGCAGCCCTGCAACGGGGGACGAGCAGTACTTC. Protein sequence: CASSPATGDEQYF.

The chain links TRBV6-5 to TRBJ2-3; 8 bases align to TRBD1. The CDR3 totals 15 residues. The V segment lost 8 bases and the J segment 2 bases; nucleotides outside the gene matches: 9. Germline V CDR1 and CDR2: MNHEY, SVGAGI. As DNA, the CDR3 is TGTGCCAGCGGTGTGACAGGGGCTCACACAGATACGCAGTATTTT. This gives the protein CASGVTGAHTDTQYF.

The chain carries TRBV7-9 and TRBJ2-1; TRBD1 agrees at 8 bases. The junction had 3 bases not matched to a gene; V was cut back by 5 bases and J by 0 bases. CDR1 and CDR2 from the germline V gene are SEHNR and FQNEAQ (reference sequence). CDR3 length: 15 residues. For the CDR3, the DNA is TGTGCCAGCAGCGTCGGACAGGGCTCCTACAATGAGCAGTTCTTC. Translating gives CASSVGQGSYNEQFF.

This chain joins TRBV12-5 and TRBJ1-1, with unresolved D. V was clipped by 5 bases and J by 3 bases, with 16 bases between them. The CDR3 is 15 residues long. From germline, CDR1 is LGHNT and CDR2 FRNRAP. CDR3 bases: TGTGCTAGTGGTCCAATCCGGGCTATTTACACTGAAGCTTTCTTT. This sequence encodes CASGPIRAIYTEAFF.

The chain uses TRBV5-1 and TRBJ2-5; 9 bases are a match to TRBD1. Germline V gene lookup returns CDR1 SGHRS and CDR2 YFSETQ. The junction had 12 bases not matched to a gene; V was cut back by 4 bases and J by 5 bases. The CDR3 runs to 16 residues. CDR3 region: CASSNTGTGMGETQYF. The CDR3, as DNA: TGCGCCAGCAGCAACACCGGGACAGGGATGGGGGAGACCCAGTACTTC.

The chain has TRBV6-1 and TRBJ1-1; the D gene is possibly TRBD1 (5 bases). Germline V CDR1 and CDR2: MNHNS, SASEGT. The CDR3 is made up of 13 amino acids. V lost 8 bases, J lost 10 bases, and 20 bases lay in between. The CDR3 reads CASVTTGERGAFF. The CDR3 DNA reads as TGTGCCAGCGTTACGACGGGGGAAAGGGGAGCTTTCTTT.

This clone has more than one count but fewer than ten. The V gene is TRBV27, the J gene TRBJ1-2, with D tentatively TRBD1 (5 bases). The germline V and J ends were trimmed by 6 bases and 4 bases, with 15 bases remaining between them. The CDR3 covers 14 residues. Germline lookup yields CDR1 MNHEY and CDR2 SMNVEV (reference sequence). CDR3 protein: CASRPATTGYGYTF. CDR3 bases: TGTGCCAGCAGGCCGGCCACCACAGGCTATGGCTACACCTTC.

The gene calls are TRBV19 and TRBJ1-5, with a possible D match to TRBD1 (6 bases). The V gene lost 9 bases and the J gene lost 2 bases, with 14 bases spanning the gap. Germline V gives CDR1 LNHDA, CDR2 SQIVND (reference sequence). This CDR3 spans 14 amino acids. CDR3 amino acids: CASSRGWGNQPQHF. Written as DNA, the CDR3 is TGTGCCAGCTCCAGGGGCTGGGGCAATCAGCCCCAGCATTTT.

The CDR3, as DNA: TGTGCCAGCAGCTCTGGACTAGCGTGGGCCAACGTCCTGACTTTC. It specifies CASSSGLAWANVLTF. V usage is TRBV7-9 and J usage is TRBJ2-6; 9 bases are shared with TRBD2. The CDR3 has 15 residues. The germline V gene has CDR1 SEHNR and CDR2 FQNEAQ (reference sequence). The V and J ends lost 4 bases and 5 bases, in that order; junction bases with no gene match: 3.

This chain connects TRBV10-3 to TRBJ1-1; tentative D call: TRBD1 (6 bases). Germline V gene lookup returns CDR1 ENHRY and CDR2 SYGVKD. V was clipped by 0 bases and J by 4 bases, with 15 bases between them. This CDR3 has 16 amino acids. In DNA, the CDR3 is TGTGCCATCAGTGAGTCGAGGGGGTGGTCTGGCACTGAAGCTTTCTTT. Translating it yields CAISESRGWSGTEAFF.

The rearrangement links TRBV4-1 to TRBJ2-1, with no clear D. Trimming took 1 base from V and 3 from J, leaving 7 bases between them. Germline V gives CDR1 MGHRA, CDR2 YSYEKL. CDR3 length: 14 residues. DNA for the CDR3: TGCGCCAGCAGCCAAGTTCAGGACTACAATGAGCAGTTCTTC. It specifies CASSQVQDYNEQFF.

The chain has TRBV11-3 and TRBJ2-2; D perhaps matches TRBD1 (6 bases). The germline V gene encodes CDR1 SGHNT and CDR2 YENEEA. This CDR3 comprises 14 residues. V lost 7 bases and J lost 7, with 16 bases in between. CDR3: CASTPDRFYGELFF. The CDR3, as DNA: TGTGCCAGCACCCCTGACAGGTTCTACGGGGAGCTGTTTTTT.

The CDR3 bases are TGCAGCGTTGAAAGACAGCAAGAGACCCAGTACTTC. Protein product: CSVERQQETQYF. The chain carries TRBV29-1 and TRBJ2-5; tentative D call: TRBD1 (5 bases). V shed 2 bases and J shed 2 bases, with 6 bases lying between them. CDR1 is SQVTM and CDR2 is ANQGSEA in the germline V gene. The CDR3 loop spans 12 amino acids.

J is TRBJ2-6 and V is TRBV2, with TRBD2 as a possible D gene (5 bases). CDR1 is SNHLY, CDR2 FYNNEI, per germline. The V and J ends lost 9 bases and 0 bases respectively, with 12 bases between them. The CDR3 is 15 amino acids. This chain's CDR3 is CARGPGGSGANVLTF. CDR3 DNA: TGTGCCAGAGGGCCCGGAGGCTCTGGGGCCAACGTCCTGACTTTC.